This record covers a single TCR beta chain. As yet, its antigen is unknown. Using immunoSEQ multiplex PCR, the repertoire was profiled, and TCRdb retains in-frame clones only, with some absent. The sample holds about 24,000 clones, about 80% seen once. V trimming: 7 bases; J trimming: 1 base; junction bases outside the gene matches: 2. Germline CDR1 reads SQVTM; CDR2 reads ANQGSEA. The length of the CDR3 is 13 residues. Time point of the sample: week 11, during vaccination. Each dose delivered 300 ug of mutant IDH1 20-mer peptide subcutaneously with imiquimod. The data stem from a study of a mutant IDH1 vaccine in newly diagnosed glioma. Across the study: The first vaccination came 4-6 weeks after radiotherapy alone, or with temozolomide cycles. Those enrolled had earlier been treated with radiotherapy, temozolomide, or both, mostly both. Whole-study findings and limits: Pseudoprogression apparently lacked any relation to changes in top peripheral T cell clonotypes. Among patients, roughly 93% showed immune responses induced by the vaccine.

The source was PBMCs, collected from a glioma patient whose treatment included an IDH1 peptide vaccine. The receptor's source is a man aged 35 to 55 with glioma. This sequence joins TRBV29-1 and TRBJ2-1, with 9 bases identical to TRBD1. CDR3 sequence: CSAGQGSYNEQFF. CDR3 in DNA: TGCAGCGCGGGACAGGGATCCTACAATGAGCAGTTCTTC.